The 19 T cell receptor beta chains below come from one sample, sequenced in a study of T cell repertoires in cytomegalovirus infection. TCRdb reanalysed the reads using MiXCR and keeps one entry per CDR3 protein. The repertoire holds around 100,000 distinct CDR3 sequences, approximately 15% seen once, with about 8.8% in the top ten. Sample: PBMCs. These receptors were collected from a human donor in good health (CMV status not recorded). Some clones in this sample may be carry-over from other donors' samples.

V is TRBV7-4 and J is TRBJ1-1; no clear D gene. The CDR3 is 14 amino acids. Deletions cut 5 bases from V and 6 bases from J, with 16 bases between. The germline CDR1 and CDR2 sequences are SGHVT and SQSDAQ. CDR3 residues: CASSLSLVLAEAFF. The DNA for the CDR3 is TGTGCCAGCAGCCTATCACTGGTTCTCGCTGAAGCTTTCTTT.

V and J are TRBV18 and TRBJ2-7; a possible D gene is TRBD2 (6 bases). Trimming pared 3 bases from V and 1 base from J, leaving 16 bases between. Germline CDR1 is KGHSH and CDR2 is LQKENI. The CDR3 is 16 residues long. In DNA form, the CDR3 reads TGTGCCAGCTCACCTGCATCGCGGGGTCTATCCTACGAGCAGTACTTC. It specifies CASSPASRGLSYEQYF.

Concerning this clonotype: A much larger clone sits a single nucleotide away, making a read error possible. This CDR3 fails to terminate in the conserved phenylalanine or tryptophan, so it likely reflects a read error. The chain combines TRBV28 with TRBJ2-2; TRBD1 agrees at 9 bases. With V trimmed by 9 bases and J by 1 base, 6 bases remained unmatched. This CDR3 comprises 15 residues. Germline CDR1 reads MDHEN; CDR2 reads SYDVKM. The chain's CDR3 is CASRYRGRNTGELFS. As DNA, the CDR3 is TGTGCCAGTCGATACAGGGGGCGGAACACCGGGGAGCTGTTTTCT.

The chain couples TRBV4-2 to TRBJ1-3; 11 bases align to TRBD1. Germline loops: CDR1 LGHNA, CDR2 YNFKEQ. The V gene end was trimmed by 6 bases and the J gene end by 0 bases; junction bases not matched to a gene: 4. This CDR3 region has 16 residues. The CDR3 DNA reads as TGTGCCAGCAGTGGACAGGGGGCCTACTCTGGAAACACCATATATTTT. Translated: CASSGQGAYSGNTIYF.

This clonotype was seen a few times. CDR3 loop: CASSLTVGRNTEAFF. CDR3 coding DNA: TGTGCCAGCAGTTTAACAGTCGGTCGGAACACTGAAGCTTTCTTT. The rearrangement uses TRBV28 and TRBJ1-1; D gene uncertain. From germline, CDR1 is MDHEN and CDR2 SYDVKM. The length of the CDR3 is 15 residues. V dropped 2 bases and J dropped 1 base, with 11 bases sitting between them.

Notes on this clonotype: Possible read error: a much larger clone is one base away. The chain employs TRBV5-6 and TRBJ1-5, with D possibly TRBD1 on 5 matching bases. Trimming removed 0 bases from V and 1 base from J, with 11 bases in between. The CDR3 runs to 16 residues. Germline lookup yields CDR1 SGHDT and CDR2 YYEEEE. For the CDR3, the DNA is TGTGCCAGCAGCTTGGGAGGGTCAGGGAGCAATCAGCCCCAGCATTTT. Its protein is CASSLGGSGSNQPQHF.

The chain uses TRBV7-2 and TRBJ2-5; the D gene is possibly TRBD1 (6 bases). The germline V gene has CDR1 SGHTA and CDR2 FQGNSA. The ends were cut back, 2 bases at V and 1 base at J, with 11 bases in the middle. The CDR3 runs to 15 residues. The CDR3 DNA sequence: TGTGCCAGCAGCTTATTTCAGGGGAGCCAAGAGACCCAGTACTTC. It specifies CASSLFQGSQETQYF.

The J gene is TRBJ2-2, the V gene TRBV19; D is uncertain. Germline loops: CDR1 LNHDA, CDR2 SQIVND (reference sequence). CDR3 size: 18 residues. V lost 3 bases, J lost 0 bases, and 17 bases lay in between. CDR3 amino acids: CASSIGPSKLANTGELFF. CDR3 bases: TGTGCCAGTAGTATCGGGCCCTCTAAACTGGCGAACACCGGGGAGCTGTTTTTT.

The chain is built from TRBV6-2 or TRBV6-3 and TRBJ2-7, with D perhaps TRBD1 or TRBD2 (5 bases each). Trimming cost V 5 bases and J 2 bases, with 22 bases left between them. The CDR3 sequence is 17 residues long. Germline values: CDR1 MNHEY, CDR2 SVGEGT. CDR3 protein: CASSGSVGRGVPYEQYF. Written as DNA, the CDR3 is TGTGCCAGCAGTGGGTCCGTCGGTCGAGGGGTCCCCTACGAGCAGTACTTC.

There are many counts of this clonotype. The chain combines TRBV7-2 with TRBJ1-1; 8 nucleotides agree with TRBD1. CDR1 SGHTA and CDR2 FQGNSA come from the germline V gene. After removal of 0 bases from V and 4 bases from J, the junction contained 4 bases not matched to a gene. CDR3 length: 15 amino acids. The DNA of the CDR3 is TGTGCCAGCAGCTTAGCGGTTACAGGGGGCACTGAAGCTTTCTTT. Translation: CASSLAVTGGTEAFF.

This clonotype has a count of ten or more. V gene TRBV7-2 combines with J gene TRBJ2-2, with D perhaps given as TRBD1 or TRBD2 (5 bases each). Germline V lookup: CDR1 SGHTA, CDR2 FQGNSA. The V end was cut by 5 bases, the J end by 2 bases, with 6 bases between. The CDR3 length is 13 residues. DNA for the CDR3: TGTGCCAGCAGCCGGGGCAACACCGGGGAGCTGTTTTTT. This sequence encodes CASSRGNTGELFF. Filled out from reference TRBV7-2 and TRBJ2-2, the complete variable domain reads GAGVSQSPSNKVTEKGKDVELRCDPISGHTALYWYRQSLGQGLEFLIYFQGNSAPDKSGLPSDRFSAERTGGSVSTLTIQRTQQEDSAVYLCASSRGNTGELFFGEGSRLTVL.

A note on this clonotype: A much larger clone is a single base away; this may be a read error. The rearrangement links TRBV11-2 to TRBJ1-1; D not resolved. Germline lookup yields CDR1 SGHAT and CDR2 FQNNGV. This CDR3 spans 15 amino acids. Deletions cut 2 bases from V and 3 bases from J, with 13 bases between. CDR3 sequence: CASSLLGMYDTEAFF. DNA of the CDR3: TGTGCCAGCAGCTTATTAGGTATGTACGACACTGAAGCTTTCTTT.

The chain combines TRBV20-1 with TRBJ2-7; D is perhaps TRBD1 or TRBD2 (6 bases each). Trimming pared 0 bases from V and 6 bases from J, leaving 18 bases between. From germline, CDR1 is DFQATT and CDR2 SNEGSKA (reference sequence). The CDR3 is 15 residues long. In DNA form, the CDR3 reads TGCAGTGCTAGAGATCGGGGGCCTAGTTCTCTCGAGCAGTACTTC. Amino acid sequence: CSARDRGPSSLEQYF.

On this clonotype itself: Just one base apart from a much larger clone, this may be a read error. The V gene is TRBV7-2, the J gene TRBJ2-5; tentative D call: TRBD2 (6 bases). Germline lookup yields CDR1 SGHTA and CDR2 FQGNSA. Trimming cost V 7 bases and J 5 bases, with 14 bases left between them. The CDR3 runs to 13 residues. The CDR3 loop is CASILGGGETQYF. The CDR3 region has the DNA TGTGCCAGCATCTTGGGGGGTGGGGAGACCCAGTACTTC.

The CDR3 DNA is TGTGCCAGCAATTCGGCGGGGGGCCAAACCGGGGAGCTGTTTTTT. Translating it yields CASNSAGGQTGELFF. The chain uses TRBV6-2 or TRBV6-3 and TRBJ2-2, with 8 bases identical to TRBD2. The CDR3 runs to 15 residues. Germline CDR1 reads MNHEY; CDR2 reads SVGEGT. With V trimmed by 7 bases and J by 5 bases, 9 bases remained unmatched.

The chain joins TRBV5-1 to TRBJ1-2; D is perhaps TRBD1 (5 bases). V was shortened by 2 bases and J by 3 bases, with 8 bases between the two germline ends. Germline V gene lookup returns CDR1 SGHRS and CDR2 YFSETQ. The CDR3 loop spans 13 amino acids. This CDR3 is CASSFSGHYGYTF. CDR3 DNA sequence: TGCGCCAGCAGCTTTTCAGGGCACTATGGCTACACCTTC.

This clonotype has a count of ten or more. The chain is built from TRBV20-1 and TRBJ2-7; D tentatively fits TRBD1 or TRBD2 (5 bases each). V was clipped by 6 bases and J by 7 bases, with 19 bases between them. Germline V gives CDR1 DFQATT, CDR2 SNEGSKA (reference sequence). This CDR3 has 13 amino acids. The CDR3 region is CSAPRVGPGEQYF. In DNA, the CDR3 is TGCAGTGCGCCCCGGGTGGGGCCGGGGGAGCAGTACTTC.

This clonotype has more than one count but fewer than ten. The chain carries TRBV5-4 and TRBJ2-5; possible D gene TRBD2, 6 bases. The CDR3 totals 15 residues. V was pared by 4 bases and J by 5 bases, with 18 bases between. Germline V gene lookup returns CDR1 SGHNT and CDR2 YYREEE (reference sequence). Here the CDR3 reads CASSPTGLLGETQYF. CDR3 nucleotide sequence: TGTGCCAGCAGCCCGACGGGACTTTTGGGGGAGACCCAGTACTTC.

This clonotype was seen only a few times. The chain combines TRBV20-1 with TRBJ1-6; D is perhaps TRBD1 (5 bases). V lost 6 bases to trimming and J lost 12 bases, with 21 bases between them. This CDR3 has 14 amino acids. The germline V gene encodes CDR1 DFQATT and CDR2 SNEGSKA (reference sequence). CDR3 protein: CSAQSRDHPVPLHF. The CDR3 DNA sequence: TGCAGTGCCCAGAGCCGGGACCACCCTGTACCCCTCCACTTT.